Listed here are 28 T cell receptor beta chains from one sample, sequenced in a study of T cell changes during pregnancy in multiple sclerosis. Profiled with immunoSEQ multiplex PCR; TCRdb holds only in-frame clones, not every one. The sample includes about 100,000 clones, around 93% of them seen just once. Sequencing used peripheral blood, obtained before pregnancy. The receptors were gathered from a female donor with multiple sclerosis, enrolled in a pregnancy study.

CDR3 nucleotide sequence: TGTGCCAGCAGTAACGCGGGGACAGGGGGAGGCTACACCTTC. Protein: CASSNAGTGGGYTF. The chain carries TRBV6-5 and TRBJ1-2, with 11 bases fitting TRBD1. The trim removed 5 bases at V and 8 bases at J, leaving 7 bases unmatched. Germline CDR1 reads MNHEY; CDR2 reads SVGAGI. This CDR3 is 14 amino acids long.

The genes are TRBV15 and TRBJ2-7; D is perhaps TRBD2 (5 bases). The CDR3 consists of 13 residues. Trimming cost V 4 bases and J 5 bases, with 12 bases left between them. Per the germline V gene, CDR1 is LNHNV and CDR2 is YYDKDF (reference sequence). CDR3 region: CATSTSSLHEQYF. CDR3 bases: TGTGCCACCAGCACCTCTAGCCTCCACGAGCAGTACTTC.

V gene TRBV6-1 combines with J gene TRBJ2-1; D ambiguous. CDR1 is MNHNS, CDR2 SASEGT, per germline. Trimming shortened V by 6 bases and J by 4 bases, and 10 bases separated the two germline ends. The CDR3 totals 13 residues. CDR3 coding DNA: TGTGCCAGCAGATCGGAGATATACAATGAGCAGTTCTTC. This translates into CASRSEIYNEQFF.

This chain joins TRBV7-2 and TRBJ1-5; the match to TRBD1 covers 7 bases. The CDR3 runs 15 residues. Trimming removed 6 bases from V and 4 bases from J; junction bases left unmatched: 9. Germline-derived CDR1 and CDR2 are SGHTA and FQGNSA. In nucleotides, the CDR3 is TGTGCCAGCAGGAAGGGGCCAGGGGGGAATCAGCCCCAGCATTTT. It yields the protein CASRKGPGGNQPQHF.

The chain links TRBV27 to TRBJ1-2; 11 nucleotides line up with TRBD1. The trim removed 2 bases at V and 7 bases at J, leaving 3 bases unmatched. CDR3 size: 14 residues. Germline-derived CDR1 and CDR2 are MNHEY and SMNVEV (reference sequence). The CDR3 spells CASSLGQGARGYTF. CDR3 bases: TGTGCCAGCAGTTTAGGACAGGGGGCCCGTGGCTACACCTTC.

The chain links TRBV19 to TRBJ1-5; TRBD1 matches 11 bases. Germline assignment: CDR1 LNHDA and CDR2 SQIVND (reference sequence). This CDR3 has 17 residues. The V gene end was trimmed by 3 bases and the J gene end by 7 bases; junction bases not matched to a gene: 11. CDR3 nucleotide sequence: TGTGCCAGTAGTATCGGAGGACAGGGGGCTTTCGGACAGCCCCAGCATTTT. Translation: CASSIGGQGAFGQPQHF.

J is TRBJ1-1 and V is TRBV6-5; 7 nucleotides align to TRBD1. This CDR3 has 16 amino acids. Germline trimming cut 2 bases from V and 0 bases from J; bases unmatched to any gene: 6. CDR1 is MNHEY and CDR2 is SVGAGI in the germline V gene. The CDR3 loop is CASSYRSTGMNTEAFF. CDR3 in DNA: TGTGCCAGCAGTTACCGATCGACAGGGATGAACACTGAAGCTTTCTTT.

This clone occurred once. The chain recombines TRBV4-1 with TRBJ1-1; 8 positions match TRBD1. This CDR3 comprises 20 residues. V lost 0 bases and J lost 0; bases outside the gene matches: 15. Germline V gene sequence: CDR1 MGHRA, CDR2 YSYEKL. The chain's CDR3 is CASSQDLSRLGTGVNTEAFF. Written as DNA, the CDR3 is TGCGCCAGCAGCCAAGATCTATCGAGGTTAGGGACAGGAGTGAACACTGAAGCTTTCTTT.

V usage is TRBV27 and J usage is TRBJ1-5; 7 bases line up with TRBD1. In germline, CDR1 is MNHEY, CDR2 SMNVEV (reference sequence). Trimming removed 6 bases from V and 6 bases from J; junction bases left unmatched: 5. The CDR3 spans 13 residues. CDR3 amino acids: CASRDREGQPQHF. The CDR3 region has the DNA TGTGCCAGCAGAGACAGGGAAGGTCAGCCCCAGCATTTT.

V is TRBV5-1 and J is TRBJ2-1; the match to TRBD2 covers 10 bases. Germline-derived CDR1 and CDR2 are SGHRS and YFSETQ. The CDR3 is made up of 17 amino acids. Unmatched junction bases numbered 10, after V lost 0 bases and J lost 7 bases. Written as DNA, the CDR3 is TGCGCCAGCAGCTTGGTAGCTAGCGGGAGCGTGGGGAATGAGCAGTTCTTC. Translation: CASSLVASGSVGNEQFF.

This chain joins TRBV12-5 and TRBJ1-5; maybe TRBD1 (6 bases). The CDR3 loop spans 14 amino acids. The V gene lost 4 bases and the J gene lost 7 bases, with 14 bases spanning the gap. Per the germline V gene, CDR1 is LGHNT and CDR2 is FRNRAP. The CDR3 DNA sequence: TGTGCTAGTGGTTCGGACAGTTCCTTCCAGCCCCAGCATTTT. Its translation is CASGSDSSFQPQHF.

The J gene is TRBJ2-3, the V gene TRBV18, with a possible D match to TRBD1 (5 bases). CDR1 and CDR2 from the germline V gene are KGHSH and LQKENI. The V end lost 1 base, the J end lost 2 bases, and 7 bases lay between the germline ends. The CDR3 runs to 14 residues. The CDR3 bases are TGTGCCAGCTCACCACAGGGGTTCACAGATACGCAGTATTTT. It translates to CASSPQGFTDTQYF.

This chain connects TRBV4-1 to TRBJ1-3; D might be TRBD1 (5 bases). V was trimmed by 1 base and J by 6 bases, leaving 13 bases between them. This CDR3 comprises 15 residues. The germline V gene has CDR1 MGHRA and CDR2 YSYEKL. For the CDR3, the DNA is TGCGCCAGCAGCCAAGTGGCAGGGAGGGAAAACACCATATATTTT. Protein: CASSQVAGRENTIYF.

The V gene is TRBV30, the J gene TRBJ2-7; TRBD1 is a possible D gene (6 bases). This CDR3 has 16 residues. In germline, CDR1 is GTSNPN, CDR2 SVGIG (reference sequence). V gave up 3 bases and J gave up 0 bases, with 18 bases separating them. The CDR3 DNA is TGTGCCTGGAGCCGTTCAGGGGTTTTGAGCTCCTACGAGCAGTACTTC. It yields the protein CAWSRSGVLSSYEQYF.

The rearrangement joins TRBV7-8 to TRBJ2-5, with D possibly being TRBD1 (5 bases). V shed 6 bases and J shed 3 bases, with 11 bases lying between them. CDR1 is SGHVS, CDR2 FQNEAQ, per germline. This CDR3 contains 13 residues. CDR3 amino acids: CASRTDTEETQYF. CDR3 coding DNA: TGTGCCAGCAGGACAGACACGGAAGAGACCCAGTACTTC.

V usage is TRBV5-1 and J usage is TRBJ1-1; perhaps TRBD1 as D (6 bases). The germline V and J ends were trimmed by 0 bases and 4 bases, with 10 bases remaining between them. The CDR3 loop spans 14 amino acids. Germline CDR1 is SGHRS and CDR2 is YFSETQ. CDR3 nucleotide sequence: TGCGCCAGCAGCTTGGCAGGGGTGCTCACTGAAGCTTTCTTT. It encodes CASSLAGVLTEAFF.

The gene calls are TRBV29-1 and TRBJ2-5; D is unresolved. V was shortened by 5 bases and J by 5 bases, with 12 bases between the two germline ends. Germline V gene sequence: CDR1 SQVTM, CDR2 ANQGSEA. The CDR3 has 12 residues. The CDR3 is CSVLSDLETQYF. CDR3 nucleotides: TGCAGCGTTCTCAGCGACCTTGAGACCCAGTACTTC.

DNA for the CDR3: TGTGCCAGCAGTTTCCTGCGTGGTGAGCAGTTCTTC. Translation: CASSFLRGEQFF. The rearrangement links TRBV27 to TRBJ2-1; no firm D call. Per the germline V gene, CDR1 is MNHEY and CDR2 is SMNVEV (reference sequence). The V and J ends lost 3 bases and 9 bases respectively, with 9 bases between them. The CDR3 consists of 12 residues.

The CDR3, as DNA: TGCGCCAGCAGCCTAACAGACCGCCGCCTAGCATTTAACTATGGCTACACCTTC. Its protein is CASSLTDRRLAFNYGYTF. This chain uses TRBV4-1 with TRBJ1-2; D call uncertain. The germline gives CDR1 MGHRA, CDR2 YSYEKL. The CDR3 has 18 residues. Between the trimmed V and J ends, which lost 4 bases and 1 base, there was a span of 22 bases.

The chain combines TRBV28 with TRBJ1-5; D uncertain. The CDR3 spans 13 residues. Looked up from germline, CDR1 is MDHEN and CDR2 is SYDVKM. V was shortened by 2 bases and J by 3 bases, with 5 bases between the two germline ends. CDR3: CASSLVNNQPQHF. In DNA, the CDR3 is TGTGCCAGCAGTTTAGTTAACAATCAGCCCCAGCATTTT.

The chain has TRBV7-2 and TRBJ2-7; the D gene is possibly TRBD1 (5 bases). V lost 3 bases and J lost 3, with 6 bases in between. This CDR3 is built from 12 residues. Germline V gene data show CDR1 as SGHTA and CDR2 as FQGNSA. This chain's CDR3 is CASSFTGYEQYF. The CDR3 coding sequence is TGTGCCAGCAGCTTTACAGGCTACGAGCAGTACTTC.

V is TRBV13 and J is TRBJ2-3; TRBD2 aligns across 16 bases. CDR3 length: 16 residues. V lost 4 bases and J lost 6; bases outside the gene matches: 4. Germline-derived CDR1 and CDR2 are PRHDT and FYEKMQ (reference sequence). The CDR3 region is CASSSPGLAGGDTQYF. The CDR3 region has the DNA TGTGCCAGCAGCTCTCCGGGACTAGCGGGAGGGGATACGCAGTATTTT. The full variable domain, in which reference TRBV13 and TRBJ2-3 provide the parts outside the CDR3, is AAGVIQSPRHLIKEKRETATLKCYPIPRHDTVYWYQQGPGQDPQFLISFYEKMQSDKGSIPDRFSAQQFSDYHSELNMSSLELGDSALYFCASSSPGLAGGDTQYFGPGTRLTVL.

This clone has just one count. The CDR3 nucleotides read TGTGCCAGCAGCTTGGCAGTTGGGACAGGGGGTGGCGAGCAGTACTTC. Its protein product is CASSLAVGTGGGEQYF. The chain employs TRBV5-8 and TRBJ2-7; 11 bases are a match to TRBD1. Losses at the gene ends were 0 bases for V and 6 bases for J; bases not matched to a gene: 8. The CDR3 runs 16 residues. Per the germline V gene, CDR1 is SGHTS and CDR2 is YDEGEE.

This chain links TRBV4-1 with TRBJ1-2, with 7 bases matching TRBD1. This CDR3 is built from 16 residues. In germline, CDR1 is MGHRA, CDR2 YSYEKL. Trimming removed 4 bases from V and 3 bases from J; junction bases left unmatched: 11. Here the CDR3 reads CASSRLGQQYHYGYTF. As DNA, the CDR3 is TGCGCCAGCAGCCGCCTGGGACAGCAGTACCACTATGGCTACACCTTC.

A note on this clone: Other DNA sequences in the sample encode the same CDR3. The J gene is TRBJ2-1, the V gene TRBV9; weak D call: TRBD2 (6 bases). Germline CDR1 SGDLS, CDR2 YYNGEE. The V gene lost 4 bases and the J gene lost 0 bases, with 11 bases spanning the gap. There are 15 residues in the CDR3. The CDR3 nucleotides read TGTGCCAGCAGCCCGTCCGGGAGCTCCTACAATGAGCAGTTCTTC. The encoded protein is CASSPSGSSYNEQFF.

The rearrangement joins TRBV25-1 to TRBJ2-1, with TRBD1 identical over 8 bases. CDR3 length: 13 residues. CDR1 is MGHDK and CDR2 is SYGVNS in the germline V gene. Trimming at V came to 6 bases and at J to 5 bases, leaving 3 bases not matched to a gene. DNA for the CDR3: TGTGCCAGCAGCCGGACAGGGAACAATGAGCAGTTCTTC. Protein: CASSRTGNNEQFF.

This sequence joins TRBV29-1 and TRBJ2-1, with TRBD2 identical over 9 bases. There are 15 residues in the CDR3. Trimming took 4 bases from V and 7 from J; bases not matched to a gene: 11. CDR1 is SQVTM and CDR2 is ANQGSEA in the germline V gene. In DNA, the CDR3 is TGCAGCGTTGCGCAGCTAGCGGGGCTGAGGAATGAGCAGTTCTTC. Encoded protein: CSVAQLAGLRNEQFF.

The chain employs TRBV11-2 and TRBJ1-1; perhaps TRBD1 as D (6 bases). The ends were cut back, 5 bases at V and 6 bases at J, with 13 bases in the middle. This CDR3 has 13 amino acids. Germline V gene lookup returns CDR1 SGHAT and CDR2 FQNNGV. The CDR3 region is CASSLWDKSEAFF. As DNA, the CDR3 is TGTGCCAGCAGCCTATGGGACAAGTCTGAAGCTTTCTTT.